This entry lists 15 T cell receptor beta chains sequenced from one sample in a study of blood T cell repertoires in COVID-19. The assay was immunoSEQ multiplex PCR, and TCRdb's table has in-frame clones only and misses some. Here the sample spans 170,000 or so clones, about 88% being singletons. Source material: peripheral blood. Every receptor here comes from a man aged 18 to 29 who had recovered from COVID-19.

The chain couples TRBV27 to TRBJ1-2, with a weak D call TRBD1 (5 bases). CDR1 MNHEY and CDR2 SMNVEV come from the germline V gene (reference sequence). This CDR3 has 13 residues. Trimming shortened V by 5 bases and J by 3 bases, and 10 bases separated the two germline ends. CDR3 protein: CASSPQGDYGYTF. The CDR3 DNA reads as TGTGCCAGCAGTCCCCAGGGCGACTATGGCTACACCTTC.

This clone was seen just once. V gene TRBV24-1 combines with J gene TRBJ2-1, with 10 bases aligning to TRBD2. Germline CDR1 and CDR2: KGHDR and SFDVKD. The CDR3 runs to 15 residues. The V gene end was trimmed by 5 bases and the J gene end by 8 bases; junction bases not matched to a gene: 8. CDR3 coding DNA: TGTGCCACCAGTGGTAGCGGGAGGAGAGTTGATGAGCAGTTCTTC. Protein: CATSGSGRRVDEQFF.

The rearrangement joins TRBV6-5 to TRBJ1-1; D uncertain. Trimming shortened V by 4 bases and J by 4 bases, and 10 bases separated the two germline ends. Germline CDR1 MNHEY, CDR2 SVGAGI. This CDR3 has 13 residues. CDR3 region: CASSWQSFTEAFF. The CDR3 DNA reads as TGTGCCAGCAGTTGGCAAAGTTTCACTGAAGCTTTCTTT.

In its sample, this clone was seen a few times. This chain joins TRBV6-5 and TRBJ1-1, with a tentative D call TRBD1 (5 bases). Germline CDR1 and CDR2: MNHEY and SVGAGI. This CDR3 is built from 15 residues. V lost 4 bases, J lost 0 bases, and 12 bases lay in between. As DNA, the CDR3 is TGTGCCAGCAGTTCACAATTAGGGGTGAACACTGAAGCTTTCTTT. Translation gives CASSSQLGVNTEAFF.

This rearrangement joins TRBV6-2 or TRBV6-3 to TRBJ2-5; 8 bases fit TRBD2. The CDR3 runs to 18 residues. The J segment lost 3 bases and the V segment lost 3 bases, leaving 15 bases of the junction unmatched. Germline CDR1 and CDR2: MNHEY and SVGEGT. CDR3 DNA sequence: TGTGCCAGCAGTTATCGAGCGGGAGAGGGGTCGGAAGAAGAGACCCAGTACTTC. It translates to CASSYRAGEGSEEETQYF.

The chain combines TRBV15 with TRBJ2-2; D gene uncertain. CDR1 is LNHNV, CDR2 YYDKDF, per germline (reference sequence). V lost 5 bases and J 2 bases, leaving 18 bases between the germline ends. The CDR3 has 17 residues. The CDR3 loop is CATSESLVALNTGELFF. In DNA form, the CDR3 reads TGTGCCACCAGCGAGTCCCTAGTTGCCCTCAACACCGGGGAGCTGTTTTTT.

The chain links TRBV7-6 to TRBJ2-2, with TRBD2 matching 13 bases. V lost 3 bases and J lost 4; bases outside the gene matches: 8. Germline lookup yields CDR1 SGHVS and CDR2 FNYEAQ. The CDR3 has 18 residues. The CDR3 DNA reads TGTGCCAGCAGCTTGACGACTAGCGGGAGGTTGGTCACCGGGGAGCTGTTTTTT. It yields the protein CASSLTTSGRLVTGELFF.

This chain uses TRBV6-5 with TRBJ2-7, with 8 nucleotides matching TRBD1. V trimming: 5 bases; J trimming: 5 bases; junction bases outside the gene matches: 5. The CDR3 has 13 amino acids. Germline loops: CDR1 MNHEY, CDR2 SVGAGI. CDR3 DNA sequence: TGTGCCAGCAGTAGGGACAGGTTACACGAGCAGTACTTC. This translates into CASSRDRLHEQYF.

V usage is TRBV19 and J usage is TRBJ1-2; TRBD1 is a possible D gene (6 bases). This CDR3 has 16 residues. Germline lookup yields CDR1 LNHDA and CDR2 SQIVND (reference sequence). Trimming took off 6 bases at V and 0 bases at J, with 17 bases between the two ends. The chain's CDR3 is CASSTTGAGTNYGYTF. The CDR3 bases are TGTGCCAGTAGCACGACAGGCGCTGGGACTAACTATGGCTACACCTTC.

The rearrangement joins TRBV29-1 to TRBJ2-1; D is possibly TRBD2 (5 bases). The CDR3 has 14 amino acids. Germline V lookup: CDR1 SQVTM, CDR2 ANQGSEA. The germline V and J ends were trimmed by 8 bases and 0 bases, with 14 bases remaining between them. Written as DNA, the CDR3 is TGCAGCTCGCGGGTCTGGAGCTCCTACAATGAGCAGTTCTTC. Its translation: CSSRVWSSYNEQFF.

The chain has TRBV30 and TRBJ1-1; D possibly corresponds to TRBD1 (6 bases). The CDR3 is made up of 12 amino acids. Germline V CDR1 and CDR2: GTSNPN, SVGIG (reference sequence). The ends were cut back, 8 bases at V and 6 bases at J, with 16 bases in the middle. The CDR3 sequence: CARDIRGPEAFF. The DNA of the CDR3 is TGTGCCCGGGACATAAGGGGCCCTGAAGCTTTCTTT. Filled out from reference TRBV30 and TRBJ1-1, the complete variable domain reads SQTIHQWPATLVQPVGSPLSLECTVEGTSNPNLYWYRQAAGRGLQLLFYSVGIGQISSEVPQNLSASRPQDRQFILSSKKLLLSDSGFYLCARDIRGPEAFFGQGTRLTVV.

The gene calls are TRBV18 and TRBJ2-7; 8 bases agree with TRBD1. The CDR3 contains 15 residues. Germline CDR1 and CDR2: KGHSH and LQKENI. Trimming cost V 6 bases and J 1 base; bases outside gene matches: 8. The CDR3 DNA sequence: TGTGCCAGCTCCCAATTAGGACAGGGATCCTACGAGCAGTACTTC. Amino acids: CASSQLGQGSYEQYF.

The chain employs TRBV18 and TRBJ1-2; no firm D call. The CDR3 is made up of 15 amino acids. V dropped 5 bases and J dropped 1 base, with 14 bases sitting between them. Germline lookup yields CDR1 KGHSH and CDR2 LQKENI. Written as DNA, the CDR3 is TGTGCCAGCTCAACCGGGAGAAATTTTAACTATGGCTACACCTTC. This gives the protein CASSTGRNFNYGYTF.

The chain links TRBV28 to TRBJ1-4; D remains unclear. The CDR3 length is 17 residues. CDR1 is MDHEN and CDR2 is SYDVKM in the germline V gene. Trimming took off 5 bases at V and 0 bases at J, with 16 bases between the two ends. The CDR3 DNA reads as TGTGCCAGCAGTCCAACGGCGGTTGAGGCAACTAATGAAAAACTGTTTTTT. Translation gives CASSPTAVEATNEKLFF.

CDR3 nucleotides: TGTGCCAGCAGCCGACAGGGCTTGGCCAACGTCCTGACTTTC. It is translated as CASSRQGLANVLTF. The chain employs TRBV6-6 and TRBJ2-6; 7 bases line up with TRBD1. The germline CDR1 and CDR2 sequences are MNHNY and SVGAGI (reference sequence). This CDR3 spans 14 amino acids. V lost 6 bases and J lost 6; bases outside the gene matches: 5.